The 5 T cell receptor beta chains reported below all come from one sample, sequenced in a study of response to subunit inactivated influenza vaccine. Each CDR3 protein is one row after TCRdb ran MiXCR on the RT-PCR reads. The sample carries around 190,000 distinct CDR3 sequences, 13% to 15% recorded once. Here the sequenced sample was CD8+ T cells sorted from PBMCs, taken 5 days after vaccination. The source is a man aged 50 or older who received an inactivated influenza vaccine.

This clonotype was observed a few times. The chain employs TRBV9 and TRBJ2-2; 9 nucleotides match TRBD1. Losses at the gene ends were 2 bases for V and 5 bases for J; bases not matched to a gene: 10. The CDR3 runs 17 residues. Germline V gene sequence: CDR1 SGDLS, CDR2 YYNGEE. The DNA for the CDR3 is TGTGCCAGCAGCGTTACGACAGGGGGGGAATGGACCGGGGAGCTGTTTTTT. Its protein product is CASSVTTGGEWTGELFF.

This chain links TRBV28 with TRBJ2-7, with D possibly matching TRBD1 (7 bases). Trimming cost V 6 bases and J 5 bases, with 17 bases left between them. The CDR3 totals 14 residues. Germline V lookup: CDR1 MDHEN, CDR2 SYDVKM. The CDR3 loop is CASSGGRGSHEQYF. The CDR3 nucleotides read TGTGCCAGCAGCGGGGGCAGGGGGTCCCACGAGCAGTACTTC.

CDR3 sequence (DNA): TGTGCCAGCAGCGCAGCAGGGGATCAATACGAGCAGTACTTC. It is translated as CASSAAGDQYEQYF. The V gene is TRBV9, the J gene TRBJ2-7; the D gene is possibly TRBD1 (6 bases). CDR1 is SGDLS, CDR2 YYNGEE, per germline. Trimming cost V 3 bases and J 4 bases, with 14 bases left between them. CDR3 length: 14 residues. Full variable domain (outside the CDR3, taken from reference TRBV9 and TRBJ2-7): DSGVTQTPKHLITATGQRVTLRCSPRSGDLSVYWYQQSLDQGLQFLIQYYNGEERAKGNILERFSAQQFPDLHSELNLSSLELGDSALYFCASSAAGDQYEQYFGPGTRLTVT.

This clonotype was seen a few times. The chain carries TRBV12-3 or TRBV12-4 and TRBJ2-7; no reliable D call. V dropped 2 bases and J dropped 2 bases, with 10 bases sitting between them. This CDR3 spans 14 amino acids. The CDR3 sequence is CASSLWLQTYEQYF. CDR3 coding DNA: TGTGCCAGCAGTTTATGGCTTCAAACCTACGAGCAGTACTTC.

V usage is TRBV18 and J usage is TRBJ1-5; 8 bases match TRBD1. V shed 4 bases, J shed 2 bases, and the junction held 7 bases outside the gene matches. From germline, CDR1 is KGHSH and CDR2 LQKENI. This CDR3 has 16 amino acids. The CDR3 protein is CASSRGDRHGNQPQHF. The CDR3 DNA reads TGTGCCAGCTCACGTGGGGACAGGCACGGCAATCAGCCCCAGCATTTT.